Below are 3 T cell receptor beta chains sequenced from a single sample in a study of T cell responses to AZD1222 COVID-19 vaccine. Assay: immunoSEQ multiplex PCR; the TCRdb copy retains only in-frame clones and omits some. This sample has about 83,000 clones; 85% to 95% occur once, and the top ten carry 4.5%. The specimen was peripheral blood, collected on day 0 of MenACWY control vaccination. Receptors were obtained from an adult in good health.

The chain has TRBV7-2 and TRBJ2-2, with TRBD2 identical over 15 bases. The CDR3 is 15 residues long. Germline loops: CDR1 SGHTA, CDR2 FQGNSA. V trimming: 5 bases; J trimming: 8 bases; junction bases outside the gene matches: 3. This chain's CDR3 is CASSPGTSGRGELFF. The CDR3 DNA sequence: TGTGCCAGCAGCCCGGGGACTAGCGGGAGGGGGGAGCTGTTTTTT.

This chain joins TRBV5-5 and TRBJ1-5; D gene uncertain. The length of the CDR3 is 15 residues. CDR1 is SGHKS, CDR2 YYEKEE, per germline (reference sequence). V was clipped by 0 bases and J by 4 bases, with 11 bases between them. CDR3 in DNA: TGTGCCAGCAGCTTGGACACTATGTTAAATCAGCCCCAGCATTTT. Translation: CASSLDTMLNQPQHF.

Of note for this clone: One junction end does not reproduce the germline sequence, and a read error may be involved. The V and J genes are TRBV20-1 and TRBJ1-6; tentative D call: TRBD1 (5 bases). Germline loops: CDR1 DFQATT, CDR2 SNEGSKA (reference sequence). This CDR3 comprises 11 residues. CDR3 sequence: CSAGGGNRFSF. For the CDR3, the DNA is TGCAGTGCTGGGGGAGGTAACAGATTCAGTTTT.